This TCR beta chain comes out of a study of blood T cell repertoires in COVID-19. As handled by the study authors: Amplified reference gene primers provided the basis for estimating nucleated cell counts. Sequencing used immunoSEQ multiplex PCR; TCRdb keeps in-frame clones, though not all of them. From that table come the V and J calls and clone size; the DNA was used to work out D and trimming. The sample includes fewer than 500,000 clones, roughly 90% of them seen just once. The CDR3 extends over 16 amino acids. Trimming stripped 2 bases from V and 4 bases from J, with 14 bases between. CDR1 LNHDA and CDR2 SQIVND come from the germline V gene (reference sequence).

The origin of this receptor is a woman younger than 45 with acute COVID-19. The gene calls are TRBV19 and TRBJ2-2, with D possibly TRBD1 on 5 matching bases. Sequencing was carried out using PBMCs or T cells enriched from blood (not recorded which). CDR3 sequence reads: CASSILGQGATGELFF. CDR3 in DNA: TGTGCCAGTAGTATATTAGGGCAAGGGGCCACCGGGGAGCTGTTTTTT.